This note documents a single T cell receptor (beta chain) sequence. Its antigen is undetermined. The data were taken from a study of blood T cells in healthy people across ages. General study results and limits: Diversity was estimated from one million T cells, and these estimates were considered underestimates.

In terms of origin and age, donors were healthy Caucasian individuals from Russia aged about 6 to 90. Around 9.4 milliliters was the volume of peripheral blood drawn from each donor. A second PCR, run for roughly 7 to 11 cycles, used a sample-barcoded 5' primer plus a J-beta primer mix. TCRdb fed the 5' RACE reads into MiXCR, producing one record per CDR3 protein. The data contain about 1.4 million distinct CDR3 sequences, 59% of them seen just once; the ten biggest clones take up roughly 7%. V shed 6 bases and J 11 bases; nucleotides not matched to a gene: 13. The CDR3 totals 14 residues. The germline V gene encodes CDR1 MNHEY and CDR2 SMNVEV (reference sequence).

This TCR derives from a man aged 18 to 30 in good health. The V call is TRBV27, the J call TRBJ2-5; the match to TRBD1 covers 9 bases. The specimen sequenced was blood. CDR3 sequence reads: CASRTGQGLNEQYF. In DNA, the CDR3 is TGTGCCAGCAGAACCGGACAGGGGCTTAATGAGCAGTACTTC.